The 17 T cell receptor beta chains below come from one sample, sequenced in a study of shared clonotypes between healthy human individuals. Assay: immunoSEQ multiplex PCR; the TCRdb copy retains only in-frame clones and omits some. This table holds about 520,000 clones, around 73% found once. The material sequenced was PBMCs. The receptors here all came from a woman between 35 and 50 years old in good health. Some clones in this sample may be carry-over from other donors' samples.

This chain links TRBV11-2 with TRBJ1-2; TRBD1 agrees at 11 bases. V shed 5 bases, J shed 2 bases, and the junction held 4 bases outside the gene matches. The germline CDR1 and CDR2 sequences are SGHAT and FQNNGV. CDR3 length equals 15 residues. The CDR3 DNA follows: TGTGCCAGCAGCCCCGGACAGGGGGCGAACTATGGCTACACCTTC. It specifies CASSPGQGANYGYTF.

With respect to this clone: A read error is possible here, since a much larger clone lies one base away. This sample also contains other DNA sequences that code for the same CDR3. The chain carries TRBV19 and TRBJ2-1, with 15 bases aligning to TRBD2. This CDR3 region has 18 residues. Germline values: CDR1 LNHDA, CDR2 SQIVND (reference sequence). The V gene end was trimmed by 6 bases and the J gene end by 1 base; junction bases not matched to a gene: 7. This CDR3 reads CASSPGLAGGGSYNEQFF. DNA of the CDR3: TGTGCCAGTAGCCCGGGACTAGCGGGAGGTGGTTCCTACAATGAGCAGTTCTTC.

The chain has TRBV11-2 and TRBJ2-7; 8 nucleotides line up with TRBD2. CDR1 SGHAT and CDR2 FQNNGV come from the germline V gene. The CDR3 runs 14 residues. V trimming: 5 bases; J trimming: 5 bases; junction bases outside the gene matches: 8. CDR3 protein: CASSLRSGSHEQYF. In DNA form, the CDR3 reads TGTGCCAGCAGCCTCAGGAGCGGGAGCCACGAGCAGTACTTC. The entire variable domain, with the rest obtained from reference TRBV11-2 and TRBJ2-7, is as follows: EAGVAQSPRYKIIEKRQSVAFWCNPISGHATLYWYQQILGQGPKLLIQFQNNGVVDDSQLPKDRFSAERLKGVDSTLKIQPAKLEDSAVYLCASSLRSGSHEQYFGPGTRLTVT.

This clone was observed once. The rearrangement joins TRBV25-1 to TRBJ1-2; 10 bases map to TRBD1. The V gene end was trimmed by 5 bases and the J gene end by 4 bases; junction bases not matched to a gene: 4. Germline CDR1 reads MGHDK; CDR2 reads SYGVNS. The CDR3 spans 14 residues. The CDR3 DNA is TGTGCCAGCAGTCAGACAGGGGGCACCTATGGCTACACCTTC. This sequence encodes CASSQTGGTYGYTF.

The V gene is TRBV28, the J gene TRBJ2-1; perhaps TRBD2 as D (6 bases). Germline lookup yields CDR1 MDHEN and CDR2 SYDVKM. The ends were cut back, 6 bases at V and 3 bases at J, with 12 bases in the middle. CDR3 length: 14 amino acids. CDR3 in amino acids: CASSSGLHYNEQFF. The CDR3 nucleotides are TGTGCCAGCAGCTCGGGACTCCACTACAATGAGCAGTTCTTC.

The rearrangement uses TRBV5-1 and TRBJ2-1; TRBD2 might be the D (5 bases). The CDR3 consists of 13 residues. Germline CDR1 and CDR2: SGHRS and YFSETQ. Deletions cut 0 bases from V and 10 bases from J, with 11 bases between. This CDR3 reads CASSLGRGLEQFF. The CDR3 coding sequence is TGCGCCAGCAGCTTGGGACGGGGTCTAGAGCAGTTCTTC.

This rearrangement joins TRBV28 to TRBJ2-7; the D gene is possibly TRBD2 (6 bases). Germline lookup yields CDR1 MDHEN and CDR2 SYDVKM. V shed 3 bases and J shed 1 base, with 16 bases lying between them. The CDR3 runs 16 residues. The CDR3, as DNA: TGTGCCAGCAGTTTCGTCTACCTCGGGGGATCCTACGAGCAGTACTTC. The encoded protein is CASSFVYLGGSYEQYF.

This clone appeared a single time. This may stem from a read error, because a much larger clone lies one nucleotide away. Other DNA sequences from this sample encode an identical CDR3 as well. CDR3 coding DNA: TGCGCCAGCAGTGACCTGACAGAAGCATACGAGCAGTACTTC. Its protein is CASSDLTEAYEQYF. This chain joins TRBV25-1 and TRBJ2-7; D is perhaps TRBD1 (5 bases). In germline, CDR1 is MGHDK, CDR2 SYGVNS. The CDR3 has 14 amino acids.

V is TRBV7-9 and J is TRBJ2-1, with D tentatively TRBD2 (6 bases). Trimming pared 4 bases from V and 6 bases from J, leaving 16 bases between. The CDR3 extends over 15 amino acids. The V gene's germline CDR1 is SEHNR and CDR2 FQNEAQ (reference sequence). CDR3: CASSSLGRWGNEQFF. The CDR3 bases are TGTGCCAGCAGCTCCCTGGGGAGGTGGGGCAATGAGCAGTTCTTC.

The rearrangement joins TRBV19 to TRBJ2-3; 7 bases match TRBD2. This CDR3 comprises 15 residues. Germline V lookup: CDR1 LNHDA, CDR2 SQIVND (reference sequence). V gave up 4 bases and J gave up 0 bases; unmatched junction bases: 4. CDR3: CASSNGLGSTDTQYF. The CDR3 DNA follows: TGTGCCAGTAGTAATGGACTAGGCAGCACAGATACGCAGTATTTT.

In this sample, this clone turned up a few times. The rearrangement uses TRBV25-1 and TRBJ2-5; D tentatively reads TRBD1 or TRBD2 (6 bases each). This CDR3 is 13 amino acids long. Germline CDR1 and CDR2: MGHDK and SYGVNS. Trimming shortened V by 8 bases and J by 3 bases, and 13 bases separated the two germline ends. CDR3 in amino acids: CASGGRGKETQYF. The CDR3 nucleotides are TGTGCCAGCGGGGGGCGCGGAAAAGAGACCCAGTACTTC. Supplemented by reference TRBV25-1 and TRBJ2-5, the full variable domain reads EADIYQTPRYLVIGTGKKITLECSQTMGHDKMYWYQQDPGMELHLIHYSYGVNSTEKGDLSSESTVSRIRTEHFPLTLESARPSHTSQYLCASGGRGKETQYFGPGTRLLVL.

The chain couples TRBV10-3 to TRBJ2-1; 10 bases line up with TRBD2. V dropped 10 bases and J dropped 4; count of bases not matched to a gene: 7. In germline, CDR1 is ENHRY, CDR2 SYGVKD. The CDR3 covers 14 residues. The DNA for the CDR3 is TGTGCCACCCGAGAGGGACTAGCGTACAATGAGCAGTTCTTC. The encoded protein is CATREGLAYNEQFF.

J is TRBJ2-5 and V is TRBV19; 11 bases are a match to TRBD1. The germline CDR1 and CDR2 sequences are LNHDA and SQIVND (reference sequence). CDR3 length equals 15 residues. J gave up 4 bases and V 5 bases, and 6 bases lay outside the gene matches. The CDR3 nucleotides read TGTGCCAGTAGTGTCCGGGACAGGGGGGCAGAGACCCAGTACTTC. Protein product: CASSVRDRGAETQYF.

The V call is TRBV5-4, the J call TRBJ2-7; 9 bases agree with TRBD1. Germline V lookup: CDR1 SGHNT, CDR2 YYREEE (reference sequence). This CDR3 has 13 residues. The V and J ends lost 4 bases and 11 bases, in that order; junction bases with no gene match: 10. CDR3 region: CASSRQGTGNKYF. The CDR3 nucleotides are TGTGCCAGCAGCCGCCAAGGGACAGGGAATAAGTACTTC.

The rearrangement links TRBV25-1 to TRBJ2-2; D gene unclear. CDR3 length: 13 amino acids. Germline values: CDR1 MGHDK, CDR2 SYGVNS. V lost 6 bases and J lost 7, with 12 bases in between. CDR3 bases: TGTGCCAGCAGCTCCGCCTCCATCGGGGAGCTGTTTTTT. Translation: CASSSASIGELFF.

J is TRBJ2-6 and V is TRBV14; D perhaps matches TRBD2 (6 bases). Per the germline V gene, CDR1 is SGHDN and CDR2 is FVKESK. The germline V and J ends were trimmed by 3 bases and 0 bases, with 21 bases remaining between them. This CDR3 is built from 20 residues. In nucleotides, the CDR3 is TGTGCCAGCAGCCACACGAAGAAGTGGTTGGAGGGCTCTGGGGCCAACGTCCTGACTTTC. Its translation: CASSHTKKWLEGSGANVLTF.

This chain links TRBV5-4 with TRBJ2-1; possibly TRBD1 for D (6 bases). CDR3 length: 13 residues. Germline lookup yields CDR1 SGHNT and CDR2 YYREEE (reference sequence). Trimming removed 5 bases at V and 8 bases at J, with 14 bases between. DNA of the CDR3: TGTGCCAGCAGTGTGGGGGCGGCTTATGAGCAGTTCTTC. Translated: CASSVGAAYEQFF.